This T cell receptor (beta chain) was recorded in a study of immune evolution from preneoplasia to lung adenocarcinoma. Germline CDR1 reads KGHSH; CDR2 reads LQKENI. After removal of 0 bases from V and 1 base from J, the junction contained 5 bases not matched to a gene. The CDR3 is 17 residues long. Points from the study as a whole: KRAS-mutant nodules had the highest T cell clonality.

This clone was seen a few times. Its target is unknown. Repertoires were generated with immunoSEQ multiplex PCR, while TCRdb's copy carries only in-frame clones and drops some. Among approximately 4,500 clones listed, roughly 78% were seen once. The specimen was FFPE lung adenocarcinoma in situ tissue. The receptor's source is a person aged 65 to 85 with lung adenocarcinoma. This chain uses TRBV18 with TRBJ2-3, with TRBD2 matching over 9 bases. CDR3 DNA sequence: TGTGCCAGCTCACCACCGGGTAGCGGGAGCGGCACAGATACGCAGTATTTT. Its protein is CASSPPGSGSGTDTQYF.